This TCR beta chain originates from a study of T cell responses to AZD1222 COVID-19 vaccine. Study in general: Second doses that came at about 4 or about 12 weeks were put together.

Turning to this clone: Its matching antigen is unknown.

Germline CDR1 is PRHDT and CDR2 is FYEKMQ (reference sequence). V shed 5 bases, J shed 3 bases, and the junction held 11 bases outside the gene matches. The CDR3 contains 16 residues. TCRdb's copy holds only in-frame clones and misses some; the assay was immunoSEQ multiplex PCR. The profile shows roughly 130,000 clones, 88% of them singletons. The study, taken as a whole, reports: Seropositive at baseline were only six or seven AZD1222 recipients. Clonal diversity may have been underestimated in mostly white British donors. Targets within unmutated variant regions were reportedly found for nearly half of spike-specific TCRs.

The sample here was peripheral blood, taken on day 0 of AZD1222 vaccination. The clonotype comes from an adult in good health. V is TRBV13 and J is TRBJ2-7; 9 nucleotides align to TRBD1. For the CDR3, the DNA is TGTGCCAGCAGCCAAGGGGTGGGACAGGGATTCTACGAGCAGTACTTC. This gives the protein CASSQGVGQGFYEQYF.